A selection of T cell receptor beta chains follows, all from one sample in a study of vaccination effects on CD4 cells after COVID-19. Their recognized antigens are unknown. Produced via immunoSEQ multiplex PCR; TCRdb's table is partial and in-frame only. Seen here are just over 55,000 clones, just under 80% observed once, and the top ten hold 4.3%. Sequenced material: CD4+ T cells from PBMCs cultured without peptide, taken after COVID-19 vaccination. The source is a human donor who received a COVID-19 vaccine. Both conserved end residues are part of each CDR3. Each record gives: clone size, V gene, J gene, D gene, CDR3 protein, CDR3 DNA. D genes are given only for firm matches. Clone size appears in some rows only: once, few, many, or a class for an expanded clone.

clone_size: -; v_call: TRBV19; j_call: TRBJ1-5; d_call: TRBD1; cdr3_aa: CASSAGQGIQPQHF; cdr3_nt: TGTGCCAGTAGTGCGGGACAGGGCATACAGCCCCAGCATTTT
clone_size: -; v_call: TRBV4-3; j_call: TRBJ1-5; d_call: -; cdr3_aa: CASSQDAQSYSNQPQHF; cdr3_nt: TGCGCCAGCAGCCAAGATGCTCAGTCTTATAGCAATCAGCCCCAGCATTTT
clone_size: -; v_call: TRBV5-4; j_call: TRBJ1-1; d_call: -; cdr3_aa: CASSLRGGGTEAFF; cdr3_nt: TGTGCCAGCAGCTTGCGGGGCGGCGGCACTGAAGCTTTCTTT
clone_size: -; v_call: TRBV2; j_call: TRBJ1-2; d_call: -; cdr3_aa: CASSEVPYGYTF; cdr3_nt: TGTGCCAGCAGTGAGGTCCCCTATGGCTACACCTTC
clone_size: -; v_call: TRBV30; j_call: TRBJ2-2; d_call: TRBD2; cdr3_aa: CARTGTSGPGELFF; cdr3_nt: TGTGCCCGCACCGGGACTAGCGGACCCGGGGAGCTGTTTTTT
clone_size: -; v_call: TRBV7-3; j_call: TRBJ1-6; d_call: -; cdr3_aa: CASSPMGGANSPLHF; cdr3_nt: TGTGCCAGCAGCCCCATGGGGGGCGCGAATTCACCCCTCCACTTT
clone_size: -; v_call: TRBV19; j_call: TRBJ1-5; d_call: -; cdr3_aa: CASSIGVDGMGQPQHF; cdr3_nt: TGTGCCAGTAGTATAGGGGTGGACGGAATGGGGCAGCCCCAGCATTTT
clone_size: -; v_call: TRBV3-1/TRBV3-2; j_call: TRBJ1-2; d_call: -; cdr3_aa: CASSQQGHGYTF; cdr3_nt: TGTGCCAGCAGCCAACAGGGGCATGGCTACACCTTC
clone_size: -; v_call: TRBV10-3; j_call: TRBJ1-2; d_call: -; cdr3_aa: CAISDPGAIYGYTF; cdr3_nt: TGTGCCATCAGTGATCCAGGGGCAATCTATGGCTACACCTTC
clone_size: -; v_call: TRBV6-5; j_call: TRBJ1-2; d_call: -; cdr3_aa: CASREVRDYGYTF; cdr3_nt: TGTGCCAGCAGGGAGGTTAGGGACTATGGCTACACCTTC
clone_size: few; v_call: TRBV4-1; j_call: TRBJ2-1; d_call: -; cdr3_aa: CASSRTNEQFF; cdr3_nt: TGCGCCAGTTCCCGGACGAATGAGCAGTTCTTC
clone_size: -; v_call: TRBV12-3/TRBV12-4; j_call: TRBJ1-5; d_call: -; cdr3_aa: CASSRTGYKPQHF; cdr3_nt: TGTGCCAGCAGCCGAACAGGGTACAAGCCCCAGCATTTT
clone_size: -; v_call: TRBV7-9; j_call: TRBJ1-3; d_call: -; cdr3_aa: CASSLFKGPASGNTIYF; cdr3_nt: TGTGCCAGCAGCTTATTTAAAGGGCCAGCCTCTGGAAACACCATATATTTT
clone_size: -; v_call: TRBV7-2; j_call: TRBJ2-4; d_call: -; cdr3_aa: CASSLSRSLAKNIQYF; cdr3_nt: TGTGCCAGCAGCTTAAGCAGGAGCCTAGCCAAAAACATTCAGTACTTC
clone_size: few; v_call: TRBV27; j_call: TRBJ1-6; d_call: -; cdr3_aa: CASSTRRTFPNSPLHF; cdr3_nt: TGTGCCAGCAGCACGCGTCGGACGTTTCCTAATTCACCCCTCCACTTT